This TCR beta chain stems from a study of blood T cells in healthy people across ages. Study observations and caveats: Age showed a roughly linear inverse relationship with TCR beta diversity per million T cells.

This clonotype was recorded a few times. Its antigen is unknown. It was with a sample-barcoded 5' primer and a J-beta primer mix that a second PCR of roughly 7 to 12 cycles was run. TCRdb called the 5' RACE reads again in MiXCR, with one record for every CDR3 protein. The sample holds some 780,000 distinct CDR3 sequences, just over 55% seen once. This receptor was taken from a man in his forties in good health. The sequenced sample consisted of blood.

The CDR3 region has the DNA TGTGCCAGCCAGGACAGTCGAAATTCACCCCTCCACTTT. Its translation: CASQDSRNSPLHF. The V call is TRBV2, the J call TRBJ1-6, with D possibly being TRBD1 (6 bases). CDR3 size: 13 residues. The V end was cut by 8 bases, the J end by 7 bases, with 12 bases between. Looked up from germline, CDR1 is SNHLY and CDR2 is FYNNEI.